This paragraph covers one T cell receptor (beta chain) sequence. Its antigen is currently unknown. Ranging in age from roughly 6 to 100, the donors were healthy Caucasian individuals from Russia. Using a J-beta primer mix together with a sample-barcoded 5' primer, a second PCR was run for roughly 6 to 12 cycles. Each of the cDNA molecules was tagged by a template-switch adaptor with 12 random nucleotides. Each CDR3 protein gets one entry after TCRdb re-called the 5' RACE reads with MiXCR. The sample has roughly 2 million distinct CDR3 sequences, 49% seen once; the top ten hold over 2%. This record comes from a study of blood T cells in healthy people across ages. Study-wide points: Per million T cells, TCR beta diversity dropped about linearly as age rose. Expanded clonotype changes were possibly confounded by unknown donor CMV status.

This TCR was recovered from a middle-aged woman in good health. Sequencing used blood.

The CDR3: CASSYALGNQPQHF. The CDR3 coding sequence is TGTGCCAGCAGTTATGCTCTGGGCAATCAGCCCCAGCATTTT. J is TRBJ1-5 and V is TRBV6-6; D is unclear. In germline, CDR1 is MNHNY, CDR2 SVGAGI (reference sequence). Between the trimmed V and J ends, which lost 3 bases and 2 bases, there was a span of 8 bases. This CDR3 has 14 amino acids.